This T cell receptor beta chain was retrieved from a study of tumor and adjacent non-tumor tissue in lung cancer. The wider study: Histology: about twelve adenocarcinoma, a couple of squamous cell carcinoma, 1 small cell lung cancer. Millions of productive TCRbeta reads were obtained per sample on average.

From germline, CDR1 is LGHNA and CDR2 YSLEER. The CDR3 totals 14 residues. Whole-study findings and limits: TCR diversity was significantly greater in tumor than normal lung tissue.

No cell sorting was done before RNA was extracted from the tissue. Donors were chemotherapy-naive, newly diagnosed lung cancer surgical patients in China, August–November 2014. A modified ARM-PCR protocol with three rounds of nested PCR amplified TCRbeta. One entry per CDR3 protein, called by TCRdb with MiXCR from the multiplex PCR reads. The table lists more than 85,000 distinct CDR3 sequences, about 75% of them singletons. This clonotype was seen only a few times. Its antigen remains unidentified. Mismatch with germline at one junction end may stem from a read error. This clonotype was sampled from a woman between 55 and 75 years old with non-small cell lung cancer. The sample consisted of lung tumor tissue. The V and J genes are TRBV4-3 and TRBJ2-1; 9 bases agree with TRBD1. CDR3 bases: TGCGCCAGCAGCAACCGGGACAGGGTAAATGAGCGGTTCTTC. It encodes CASSNRDRVNERFF.